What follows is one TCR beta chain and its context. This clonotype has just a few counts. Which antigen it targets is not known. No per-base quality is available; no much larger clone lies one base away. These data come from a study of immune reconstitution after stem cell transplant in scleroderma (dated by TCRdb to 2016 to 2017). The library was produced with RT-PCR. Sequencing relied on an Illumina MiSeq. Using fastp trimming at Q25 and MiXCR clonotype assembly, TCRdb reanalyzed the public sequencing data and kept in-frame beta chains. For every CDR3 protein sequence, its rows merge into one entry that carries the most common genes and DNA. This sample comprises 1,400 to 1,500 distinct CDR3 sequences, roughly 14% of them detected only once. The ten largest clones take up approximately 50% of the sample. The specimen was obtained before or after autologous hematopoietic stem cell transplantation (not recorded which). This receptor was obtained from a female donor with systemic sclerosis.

The CDR3 is CASSFPRTGGSSYEQYF. The nucleotides are TGTGCCAGCAGCTTCCCGCGAACCGGTGGCAGCTCCTACGAGCAGTACTTC. The V gene is TRBV7-2 and the J gene is TRBJ2-7; no D gene can be assigned with confidence. The CDR3 starts with the cysteine, ends with the phenylalanine, and has 17 residues. Only the CDR3 region is kept as DNA, spanning 51 bases read in frame from base 1. Taken from the germline V gene, the CDR1 and CDR2 loops are SGHTA and FQGNSA. V is pared back by 3 bases and J by 0 bases, with 18 bases lying between the germline termini.